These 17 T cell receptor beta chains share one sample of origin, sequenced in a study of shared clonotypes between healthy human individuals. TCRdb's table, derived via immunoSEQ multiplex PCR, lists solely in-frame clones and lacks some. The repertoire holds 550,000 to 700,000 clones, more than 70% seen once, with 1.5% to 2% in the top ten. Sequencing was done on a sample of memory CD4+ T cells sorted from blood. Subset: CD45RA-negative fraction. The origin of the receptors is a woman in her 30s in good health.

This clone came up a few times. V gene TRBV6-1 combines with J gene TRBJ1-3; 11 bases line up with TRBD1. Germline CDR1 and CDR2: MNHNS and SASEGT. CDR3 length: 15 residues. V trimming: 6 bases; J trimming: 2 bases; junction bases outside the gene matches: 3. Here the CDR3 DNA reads TGTGCCAGCAGCGGACAGGGGGCGACTGGAAACACCATATATTTT. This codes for CASSGQGATGNTIYF.

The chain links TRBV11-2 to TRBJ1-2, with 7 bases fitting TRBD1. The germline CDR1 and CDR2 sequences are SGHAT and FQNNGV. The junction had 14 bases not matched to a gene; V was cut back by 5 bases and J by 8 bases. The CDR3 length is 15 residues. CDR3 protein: CASSAWGQSLRGYTF. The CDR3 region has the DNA TGTGCCAGCAGCGCTTGGGGACAGTCTCTTAGAGGCTACACCTTC.

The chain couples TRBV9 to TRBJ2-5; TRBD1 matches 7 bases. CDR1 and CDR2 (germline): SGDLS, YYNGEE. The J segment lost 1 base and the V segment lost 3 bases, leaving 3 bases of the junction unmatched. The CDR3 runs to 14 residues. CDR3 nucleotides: TGTGCCAGCAGCGCTGGGACAGTCCAAGAGACCCAGTACTTC. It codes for CASSAGTVQETQYF. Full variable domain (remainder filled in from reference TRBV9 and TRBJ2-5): DSGVTQTPKHLITATGQRVTLRCSPRSGDLSVYWYQQSLDQGLQFLIQYYNGEERAKGNILERFSAQQFPDLHSELNLSSLELGDSALYFCASSAGTVQETQYFGPGTRLLVL.

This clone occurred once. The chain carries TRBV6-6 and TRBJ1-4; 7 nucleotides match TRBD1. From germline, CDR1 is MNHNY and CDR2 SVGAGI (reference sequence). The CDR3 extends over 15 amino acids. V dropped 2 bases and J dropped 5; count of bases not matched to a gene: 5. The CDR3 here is CASSYLPTGNEKLFF. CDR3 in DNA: TGTGCCAGCAGTTACCTTCCGACAGGGAATGAAAAACTGTTTTTT.

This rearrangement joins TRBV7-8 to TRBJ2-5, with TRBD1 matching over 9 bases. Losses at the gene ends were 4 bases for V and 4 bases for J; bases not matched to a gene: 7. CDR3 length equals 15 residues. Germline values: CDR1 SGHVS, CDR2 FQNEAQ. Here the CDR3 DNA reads TGTGCCAGCAGCTCCGAGAAGACAGGGGGAGAGACCCAGTACTTC. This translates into CASSSEKTGGETQYF.

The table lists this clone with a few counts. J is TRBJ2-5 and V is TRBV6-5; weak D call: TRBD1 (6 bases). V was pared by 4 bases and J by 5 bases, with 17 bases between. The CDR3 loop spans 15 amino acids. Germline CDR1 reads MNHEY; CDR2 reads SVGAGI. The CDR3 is CASSWGRSAGETQYF. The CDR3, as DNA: TGTGCCAGCAGTTGGGGGCGCTCCGCCGGGGAGACCCAGTACTTC.

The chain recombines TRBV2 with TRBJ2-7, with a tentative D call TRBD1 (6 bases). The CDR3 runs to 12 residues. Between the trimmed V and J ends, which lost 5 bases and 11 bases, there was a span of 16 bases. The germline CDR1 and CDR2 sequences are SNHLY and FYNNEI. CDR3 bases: TGTGCCAGCAGTAACCGAGGGGGTTACGAGTACTTC. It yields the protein CASSNRGGYEYF.

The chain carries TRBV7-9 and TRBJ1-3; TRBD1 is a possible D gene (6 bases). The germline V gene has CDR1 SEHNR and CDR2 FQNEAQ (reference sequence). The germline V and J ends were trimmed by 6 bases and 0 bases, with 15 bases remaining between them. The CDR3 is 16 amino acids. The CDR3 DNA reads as TGTGCCAGCAGACCAGACGGGACAATCTCTGGAAACACCATATATTTT. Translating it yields CASRPDGTISGNTIYF. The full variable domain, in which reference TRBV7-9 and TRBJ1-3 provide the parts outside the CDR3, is DTGVSQNPRHKITKRGQNVTFRCDPISEHNRLYWYRQTLGQGPEFLTYFQNEAQLEKSRLLSDRFSAERPKGSFSTLEIQRTEQGDSAMYLCASRPDGTISGNTIYFGEGSWLTVV.

The CDR3 DNA reads as TGTGCCAGCAGTACAGGGACGCTAAATCAGCCCCAGCATTTT. This gives the protein CASSTGTLNQPQHF. The chain has TRBV6-1 and TRBJ1-5, with D perhaps matching TRBD1 (6 bases). Germline CDR1 and CDR2: MNHNS and SASEGT. The CDR3 is made up of 14 amino acids. Trimming pared 5 bases from V and 4 bases from J, leaving 12 bases between.

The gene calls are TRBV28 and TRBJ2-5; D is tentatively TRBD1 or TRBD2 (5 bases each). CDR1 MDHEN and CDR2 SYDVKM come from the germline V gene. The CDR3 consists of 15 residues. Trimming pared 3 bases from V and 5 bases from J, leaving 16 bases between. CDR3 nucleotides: TGTGCCAGCAGTTTTTACGGCTTGGGGACGGAGACCCAGTACTTC. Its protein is CASSFYGLGTETQYF.

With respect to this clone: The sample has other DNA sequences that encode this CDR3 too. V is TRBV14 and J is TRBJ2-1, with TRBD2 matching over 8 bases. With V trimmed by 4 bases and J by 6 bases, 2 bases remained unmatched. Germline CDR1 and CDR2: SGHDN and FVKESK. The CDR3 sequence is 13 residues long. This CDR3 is CASSPGTSNEQFF. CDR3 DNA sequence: TGTGCCAGCAGCCCCGGGACTAGCAATGAGCAGTTCTTC.

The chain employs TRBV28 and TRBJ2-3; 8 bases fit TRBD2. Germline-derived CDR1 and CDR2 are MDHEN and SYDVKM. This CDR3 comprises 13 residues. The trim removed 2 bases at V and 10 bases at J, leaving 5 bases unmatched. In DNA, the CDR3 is TGTGCCAGCAGTTTAAACGGGAGGGCCGCGCAGTATTTT. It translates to CASSLNGRAAQYF.

The CDR3 here is CASSSAGPDTDTQYF. The CDR3 DNA follows: TGTGCCAGCAGTTCAGCAGGGCCGGACACAGATACGCAGTATTTT. The V gene is TRBV27, the J gene TRBJ2-3; a weak D match, TRBD1 (5 bases). The CDR3 has 15 residues. V was trimmed by 4 bases and J by 2 bases, leaving 13 bases between them. Per germline, CDR1 MNHEY and CDR2 SMNVEV (reference sequence).

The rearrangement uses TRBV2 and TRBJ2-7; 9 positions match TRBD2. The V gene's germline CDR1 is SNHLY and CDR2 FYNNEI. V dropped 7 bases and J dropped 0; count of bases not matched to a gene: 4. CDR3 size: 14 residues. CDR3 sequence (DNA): TGTGCCAGCACCCTAGCGGGACACTCCTACGAGCAGTACTTC. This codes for CASTLAGHSYEQYF.

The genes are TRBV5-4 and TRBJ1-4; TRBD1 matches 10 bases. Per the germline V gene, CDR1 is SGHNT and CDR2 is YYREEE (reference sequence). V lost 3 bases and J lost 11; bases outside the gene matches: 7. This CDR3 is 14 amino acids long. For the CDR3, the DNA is TGTGCCAGCAGCTCTACCGGGACAGGGGTGAAACTGTTTTTT. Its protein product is CASSSTGTGVKLFF.

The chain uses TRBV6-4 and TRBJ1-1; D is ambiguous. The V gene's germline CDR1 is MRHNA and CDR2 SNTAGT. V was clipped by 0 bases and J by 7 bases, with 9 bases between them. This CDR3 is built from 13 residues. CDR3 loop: CASSDSERGEAFF. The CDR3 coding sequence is TGTGCCAGCAGTGACTCGGAGCGGGGTGAAGCTTTCTTT.

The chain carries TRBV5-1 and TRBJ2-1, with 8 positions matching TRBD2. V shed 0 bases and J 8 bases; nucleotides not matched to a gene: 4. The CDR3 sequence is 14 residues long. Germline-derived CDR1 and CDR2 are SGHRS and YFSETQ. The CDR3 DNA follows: TGCGCCAGCAGCTTGGCCGGGACTAGAGATGAGCAGTTCTTC. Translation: CASSLAGTRDEQFF.